These T cell receptor beta chains were read from a single sample in a study of blood T cell repertoires in COVID-19. Profiled with immunoSEQ multiplex PCR; TCRdb holds only in-frame clones, not every one. The data hold 68,000 or so clones, with about nine tenths observed a single time. The material sequenced was peripheral blood. These receptors all come from a man aged 45-65 years with COVID-19, enrolled during active disease. Each CDR3 is given with its conserved first and last residue. A D gene is named only where the DNA matches it firmly. Rows may omit the clone size; those that give it use once, few, many or a size class.

j_call	d_call	v_call	clone_size	cdr3_nt	cdr3_aa
TRBJ2-3	TRBD2	TRBV5-4	once	TGTGCCAGCAGCTTGGGGACTAGCGGGAGGGCCGAAGTTAAGCAGTATTTT	CASSLGTSGRAEVKQYF
TRBJ1-4	-	TRBV5-1	-	TGCGCCAGCAGCCGAGGGTTTATTAGTGAAAAACTGTTTTTT	CASSRGFISEKLFF
TRBJ1-1	-	TRBV20-1	-	TGCAGTGCTAGTCCGGGGGGCTCGGTAATAAGGGGGAACACTGAAGCTTTCTTT	CSASPGGSVIRGNTEAFF
TRBJ2-7	-	TRBV18	-	TGTGCCAGCTCGGAGGCCTACGAGCAGTACTTC	CASSEAYEQYF
TRBJ1-1	-	TRBV18	-	TGTGCCAGCTCACCTGGGCAGGGGTACACTGAAGCTTTCTTT	CASSPGQGYTEAFF
TRBJ2-5	TRBD2	TRBV7-9	-	TGTGCCAGCAGCTTAGCGAAAACCTTAGCGGGGGTCGTTGAGACCCAGTACTTC	CASSLAKTLAGVVETQYF
TRBJ2-7	TRBD1	TRBV10-3	-	TGTGCCATCAGTGAGTCTGTCCCGACAGGGGGAATTTACGAGCAGTACTTC	CAISESVPTGGIYEQYF
TRBJ2-5	TRBD2	TRBV6-2/TRBV6-3	-	TGTGCCAGCAGTTACCGACTAGCGGAGACACGCTTCCAAGAGACCCAGTACTTC	CASSYRLAETRFQETQYF
TRBJ1-2	-	TRBV7-9	-	TGTGCCAGCAGCTTCCGGATCAGGGGAAGAGGTGGCTACACCTTC	CASSFRIRGRGGYTF
TRBJ2-3	-	TRBV11-2	-	TGTGCCAGCAGTTGGAGGGTCGGATCAGATACGCAGTATTTT	CASSWRVGSDTQYF
TRBJ2-3	TRBD2	TRBV18	-	TGTGCCAGCTCAGCGACTAGCGGGAGCACAGATACGCAGTATTTT	CASSATSGSTDTQYF
TRBJ1-3	TRBD1	TRBV6-6	-	TGTGCCAGCAGCCCGGGGACAGCCTCTGGAAACACCATATATTTT	CASSPGTASGNTIYF
TRBJ1-1	TRBD1	TRBV5-1	-	TGCGCCAGCAGCCAACAGGGGGCGCAGACTGAAGCTTTCTTT	CASSQQGAQTEAFF
TRBJ2-7	TRBD2	TRBV9	-	TGTGCCAGCAGCCGGACTAGCGGGTCGTACGAGCAGTACTTC	CASSRTSGSYEQYF
TRBJ1-5	-	TRBV30	few	TGTGCCTGGAGTGCGCGGAGCAATCAGCCCCAGCATTTT	CAWSARSNQPQHF
TRBJ2-5	TRBD1	TRBV11-3	-	TGTGCCAGCAGCTTACGACAGGGCGCACAAGAGACCCAGTACTTC	CASSLRQGAQETQYF
TRBJ2-7	-	TRBV5-4	-	TGTGCCAGCAGCCTCGAGCGTTATTACGAGCAGTACTTC	CASSLERYYEQYF
TRBJ2-3	-	TRBV6-5	-	TGTGCCAGCAGTTACTCGTGGACACTGGGGGATACGCAGTATTTT	CASSYSWTLGDTQYF
TRBJ2-1	TRBD1	TRBV7-3	-	TGTGCCAGCAGCTTCTCCTCCGGGACAGACAACAATGAGCAGTTCTTC	CASSFSSGTDNNEQFF
TRBJ2-3	TRBD2	TRBV2	-	TGTGCCAGCAGTGACTTCAGACTAGCGGCTAGCACAGATACGCAGTATTTT	CASSDFRLAASTDTQYF
TRBJ2-7	TRBD2	TRBV4-1	-	TGCGCCAGCAGCCAAGGGACTAGCGGCGACTACGAGCAGTACTTC	CASSQGTSGDYEQYF
TRBJ2-3	TRBD2	TRBV30	once	TGTGCCTGGAGCTACACGGGGGACTACCTCGGGATCGATACGCAGTATTTT	CAWSYTGDYLGIDTQYF
TRBJ2-3	TRBD2	TRBV30	-	TGTGCCTGGAGTAAGGGTAGCGGGAGAGCAGATACGCAGTATTTT	CAWSKGSGRADTQYF
TRBJ2-5	-	TRBV30	-	TGTGCCTGGAGTGCTCCGGGTTGGGAGACCCAGTACTTC	CAWSAPGWETQYF
TRBJ2-5	TRBD1	TRBV5-4	-	TGTGCCAGCAGCCGAGCAGCCCGGACAGGGGGCATGGAGACCCAGTACTTC	CASSRAARTGGMETQYF
TRBJ1-4	TRBD1	TRBV4-2	-	TGTGCCAGCAGCGAATCGGGACAGGGGAGGGTAAATGAAAAACTGTTTTTT	CASSESGQGRVNEKLFF
TRBJ1-4	TRBD1	TRBV10-3	-	TGTGCCACGACCGCAGGGGGTGGTGAAAAACTGTTTTTT	CATTAGGGEKLFF
TRBJ2-7	-	TRBV5-1	-	TGCGCCAGCAGCTTGATGCGGACAGCCGAATCCTACGAGCAGTACTTC	CASSLMRTAESYEQYF
TRBJ2-7	-	TRBV14	-	TGTGCCAGCAGCCAAAGTGGGCCCGAGCAGTACTTC	CASSQSGPEQYF
TRBJ1-2	-	TRBV27	-	TGTGCCAGCAAGTTACGGGTTTCAGGGGATTATGGCTACACCTTC	CASKLRVSGDYGYTF
TRBJ1-1	TRBD1	TRBV29-1	-	TGCAGCGTATCGACAGGGGGCCACTTTTGGAACACTGAAGCTTTCTTT	CSVSTGGHFWNTEAFF
TRBJ2-2	-	TRBV9	once	TGTGCCAGCAGCGTATCGACCGGGGAGCTGTTTTTT	CASSVSTGELFF
TRBJ1-1	-	TRBV7-2	few	TGTGCCAGCAGCTTAGAACAGGGTAGCCCTGAAGCTTTCTTT	CASSLEQGSPEAFF
TRBJ1-2	TRBD1	TRBV5-6	-	TGTGCCAGCAGCCCACAGCCAAGGACAGGCTTCTATGGCTACACCTTC	CASSPQPRTGFYGYTF
TRBJ2-3	TRBD2	TRBV19	-	TGTGCCAGTAGTTTTGGGACTAGCGGGAGATCAGATACGCAGTATTTT	CASSFGTSGRSDTQYF